This is a list of T cell receptor beta chains from one sample in a study of T cell changes during pregnancy in multiple sclerosis. The protocol was immunoSEQ multiplex PCR, while the TCRdb copy is restricted to in-frame clones and leaves out a portion. Of roughly 58,000 clones listed, about 92% are singletons. Sequences were derived from CD4+ T cells from peripheral blood mononuclear cells, sampled after pregnancy. These receptors were collected from a female donor in good health, enrolled as a control in a pregnancy study. Each CDR3 is given with its conserved first and last residue. Each record gives: V gene, clone size, J gene, D gene, CDR3 protein, CDR3 DNA. The D gene is left open where the match is weak. Size is omitted from some rows. Given values are once, few, many or a class for expanded clones.

TRBV18,.,TRBJ1-1,TRBD1,CASSSQGAGMNTEAFF,TGTGCCAGCTCGTCGCAGGGGGCTGGGATGAACACTGAAGCTTTCTTT
TRBV29-1,.,TRBJ1-1,.,CSVEGQGTTEAFF,TGCAGCGTTGAAGGGCAGGGGACCACTGAAGCTTTCTTT
TRBV27,.,TRBJ1-2,.,CASSFQGPADNYGYTF,TGTGCCAGCAGTTTTCAGGGGCCCGCAGATAACTATGGCTACACCTTC
TRBV28,.,TRBJ1-5,.,CASTEPGKRNQPQHF,TGTGCCAGCACAGAACCAGGGAAGCGCAATCAGCCCCAGCATTTT
TRBV9,.,TRBJ2-4,TRBD1,CASSVAGTGGNIQYF,TGTGCCAGCAGCGTAGCTGGGACAGGGGGAAACATTCAGTACTTC
TRBV5-5,.,TRBJ1-2,TRBD1,CASSLRGQHLYGYTF,TGTGCCAGCAGCTTGAGGGGACAGCATCTCTATGGCTACACCTTC
TRBV11-2,once,TRBJ2-3,.,CASSSSGGGSTDTQYF,TGTGCCAGCAGCTCCTCCGGCGGAGGTAGCACAGATACGCAGTATTTT
TRBV7-2,.,TRBJ1-2,TRBD1,CASSLTSSGQGGGPGYTF,TGTGCCAGCAGCTTAACCTCCTCAGGACAGGGGGGCGGGCCTGGCTACACCTTC
TRBV6-1,.,TRBJ2-7,TRBD2,CASRMGGRANEQYF,TGTGCCAGCAGGATGGGGGGGAGGGCGAACGAGCAGTACTTC
TRBV5-4,.,TRBJ2-1,.,CASSLTTGRVYNEQFF,TGTGCCAGCAGCCTGACCACAGGGAGGGTGTACAATGAGCAGTTCTTC
TRBV28,.,TRBJ1-5,.,CASAGWGRQANQPQHF,TGTGCCAGTGCCGGATGGGGCAGACAGGCAAATCAGCCCCAGCATTTT
TRBV18,.,TRBJ1-3,.,CASSEYRSGNTIYF,TGTGCCAGCTCAGAGTACCGCTCTGGAAACACCATATATTTT
TRBV6-1,.,TRBJ2-5,.,CASRLLETQYF,TGTGCCAGCAGGTTATTAGAGACCCAGTACTTC
TRBV19,.,TRBJ1-2,.,CASSIDRSNYGYTF,TGTGCCAGTAGTATTGACAGGTCTAACTATGGCTACACCTTC
TRBV7-8,.,TRBJ1-2,TRBD1,CASSLASAGGAQANYGYTF,TGTGCCAGCAGCTTAGCGTCGGCAGGGGGCGCGCAAGCTAACTATGGCTACACCTTC
TRBV12-5,.,TRBJ1-1,TRBD1,CASRTGDTEAFF,TGTGCTAGCCGGACAGGGGACACTGAAGCTTTCTTT
TRBV2,.,TRBJ2-7,.,CASSATSYEQYF,TGTGCCAGCAGTGCTACGTCCTACGAGCAGTACTTC
TRBV2,.,TRBJ1-2,TRBD1,CASRRGQDYGYTF,TGTGCCAGCCGCAGGGGACAGGACTATGGCTACACCTTC
TRBV5-1,.,TRBJ1-5,TRBD1,CASSLGDSGNQPQHF,TGCGCCAGCAGCTTGGGGGACAGCGGTAATCAGCCCCAGCATTTT
TRBV4-3,.,TRBJ2-1,TRBD2,CASSPRTSGGVGEQFF,TGCGCCAGCAGCCCACGGACTAGCGGGGGGGTAGGTGAGCAGTTCTTC
TRBV10-1,.,TRBJ1-2,TRBD1,CAGSGQGADYGYTF,TGCGCCGGGTCCGGACAGGGGGCTGATTATGGCTACACCTTC
TRBV9,.,TRBJ2-1,TRBD1,CASSPGTGIGEQFF,TGTGCCAGCAGCCCCGGGACAGGGATAGGTGAGCAGTTCTTC
TRBV25-1,.,TRBJ2-3,.,CASSDRGDTQYF,TGTGCCAGCAGTGACAGGGGTGATACGCAGTATTTT
TRBV15,.,TRBJ1-2,.,CATSRGGQRTF,TGTGCCACCAGCAGAGGGGGGCAAAGGACCTTC
TRBV7-2,.,TRBJ1-2,TRBD1,CASSLMTTGMENTF,TGTGCCAGCAGCTTAATGACGACAGGGATGGAAAACACCTTC
TRBV10-3,.,TRBJ1-3,.,CAISDLGRGGNTIYF,TGTGCCATCAGTGATTTGGGGAGGGGAGGAAACACCATATATTTT
TRBV25-1,.,TRBJ2-6,TRBD2,CASSESGRFSGANVLTF,TGTGCCAGCAGTGAATCCGGGAGGTTCTCTGGGGCCAACGTCCTGACTTTC
TRBV6-1,.,TRBJ1-2,.,CASSEALGGSGYTF,TGTGCCAGCAGTGAAGCGCTAGGAGGCAGTGGCTACACCTTC
TRBV28,few,TRBJ1-1,TRBD1,CASSLTGAEAFF,TGTGCCAGCAGCCTTACAGGGGCTGAAGCTTTCTTT
TRBV4-3,.,TRBJ2-1,TRBD1,CASSQDERQGRNEQFF,TGCGCCAGCAGCCAAGATGAGAGACAGGGGCGGAATGAGCAGTTCTTC
TRBV19,.,TRBJ1-5,TRBD1,CASSPGQGFGNQPQHF,TGTGCCAGTAGTCCTGGACAGGGTTTTGGCAATCAGCCCCAGCATTTT
TRBV7-6,.,TRBJ1-1,TRBD1,CASSPRTGETEAFF,TGTGCCAGCAGCCCACGGACAGGGGAGACTGAAGCTTTCTTT
TRBV7-3,.,TRBJ1-1,.,CASSLEGNTEAFF,TGTGCCAGCAGCTTAGAGGGGAACACTGAAGCTTTCTTT
TRBV4-2,.,TRBJ2-5,TRBD1,CASSLTTGRGETQYF,TGTGCCAGCAGCTTAACGACAGGGAGAGGAGAGACCCAGTACTTC
TRBV6-5,.,TRBJ1-5,TRBD1,CANRTGASQPQHF,TGTGCCAACCGGACAGGGGCGAGTCAGCCCCAGCATTTT
TRBV14,.,TRBJ1-2,.,CASSRQPDYGYTF,TGTGCCAGCAGCCGACAGCCGGACTATGGCTACACCTTC
TRBV2,.,TRBJ1-3,TRBD1,CASRPQGPSGNTIYF,TGTGCCAGCAGGCCACAGGGGCCCTCTGGAAACACCATATATTTT
TRBV4-3,.,TRBJ1-6,TRBD1,CASSQEFGQGYGPLHF,TGCGCCAGCAGCCAAGAATTCGGACAGGGATACGGTCCCCTCCACTTT
TRBV28,.,TRBJ2-7,.,CASSSGGTQPLEQYF,TGTGCCAGCAGTTCCGGGGGGACACAACCCCTCGAGCAGTACTTC
TRBV7-2,.,TRBJ2-5,TRBD2,CASSEGRAETQYF,TGTGCCAGCAGCGAAGGGAGGGCAGAGACCCAGTACTTC
TRBV25-1,once,TRBJ1-2,.,CASSEGDILGGYTF,TGTGCCAGCAGTGAAGGGGACATTCTGGGAGGCTACACCTTC
TRBV18,.,TRBJ1-2,TRBD1,CASSPGTGEGYTF,TGTGCCAGCTCACCCGGGACAGGAGAAGGCTACACCTTC
TRBV7-2,.,TRBJ1-1,.,CASSLMGRAFF,TGTGCCAGCAGCTTAATGGGGAGGGCTTTCTTT
TRBV7-6,.,TRBJ2-7,.,CASSLGQYYEQYF,TGTGCCAGCAGCTTAGGGCAATATTACGAGCAGTACTTC
TRBV2,.,TRBJ1-2,.,CASSERPRGGYTF,TGTGCCAGCAGTGAACGTCCTAGGGGTGGCTACACCTTC